These T cell receptor beta chains were read from a single sample in a study of blood T cell repertoires in COVID-19. Data came from immunoSEQ multiplex PCR; TCRdb stores just in-frame clones and leaves some out. This table has roughly 500,000 clones, around 89% appearing once. The sample was PBMCs or T cells enriched from blood (not recorded which). These receptor sequences come from a middle-aged woman who had recovered from COVID-19. CDR3s include the opening cysteine and the closing phenylalanine or tryptophan. Each record gives: V gene, clone size, D gene, J gene, CDR3 protein, CDR3 DNA. The D gene is left open where the match is weak. Clone size is shown for a subset of rows, as once, few, many or a class of expanded clone.

>TRBV9|NA|TRBD1|TRBJ2-2
CASSVAPGQGTGELFF
TGTGCCAGCAGCGTAGCCCCAGGACAGGGGACCGGGGAGCTGTTTTTT
>TRBV6-5|NA|NA|TRBJ1-6
CASSSTGFGMNSPLHF
TGTGCCAGCAGTTCTACAGGGTTTGGCATGAATTCACCCCTCCACTTT
>TRBV6-5|NA|TRBD2|TRBJ2-4
CASSYLGEGQNIQYF
TGTGCCAGCAGTTACCTGGGGGAGGGCCAAAACATTCAGTACTTC
>TRBV19|NA|TRBD2|TRBJ2-1
CASSRGSGPDYNEQFF
TGTGCCAGTAGTCGAGGTAGCGGGCCGGACTACAATGAGCAGTTCTTC
>TRBV7-2|NA|NA|TRBJ2-6
CASSLVAGAGANVLTF
TGTGCCAGCAGCTTAGTCGCAGGGGCTGGGGCCAACGTCCTGACTTTC
>TRBV4-3|NA|NA|TRBJ2-7
CASSQDSVVVSEQYF
TGCGCCAGCAGCCAAGATTCAGTCGTCGTCTCCGAGCAGTACTTC
>TRBV13|NA|TRBD2|TRBJ2-3
CASSLRLADDTDTQYF
TGTGCCAGCAGCTTAAGACTAGCGGACGACACAGATACGCAGTATTTT
>TRBV11-2|NA|NA|TRBJ1-2
CASSLGEANYGYTF
TGTGCCAGCAGCTTAGGAGAAGCTAACTATGGCTACACCTTC
>TRBV3-1/TRBV3-2|once|TRBD2|TRBJ2-7
CASSPPGLAAYEQYF
TGTGCCAGCAGCCCACCGGGACTAGCGGCCTACGAGCAGTACTTC
>TRBV2|NA|NA|TRBJ1-6
CASSDWQDSPLHF
TGTGCCAGCAGTGATTGGCAGGATTCACCCCTCCACTTT
>TRBV6-2/TRBV6-3|NA|NA|TRBJ1-2
CASSYSIILPGEYGYTF
TGTGCCAGCAGTTACTCGATTATTCTGCCAGGGGAGTATGGCTACACCTTC
>TRBV6-5|NA|TRBD1|TRBJ2-7
CASNNLGQGTYEQYF
TGTGCCAGCAACAACTTGGGACAGGGCACCTACGAGCAGTACTTC
>TRBV5-1|NA|NA|TRBJ2-3
CASSLGSRADTQYF
TGCGCCAGCAGCTTGGGAAGTCGCGCAGATACGCAGTATTTT
>TRBV30|NA|NA|TRBJ2-1
CAWSVLGWGEQFF
TGTGCCTGGAGTGTACTAGGATGGGGTGAGCAGTTCTTC
>TRBV21-1|NA|NA|TRBJ2-7
CASSTGGFTYEQYF
TGTGCCAGCAGCACCGGGGGGTTCACCTACGAGCAGTACTTC
>TRBV12-3/TRBV12-4|NA|NA|TRBJ1-1
CASSRVNTEAFF
TGTGCCAGCAGTAGAGTGAACACTGAAGCTTTCTTT
>TRBV11-2|NA|TRBD1|TRBJ1-6
CASSLRDSSSPLHF
TGTGCCAGCAGCTTAAGGGACAGTTCCTCACCCCTCCACTTT
>TRBV24-1|NA|NA|TRBJ2-3
CATSDSQMDTQYF
TGTGCCACCAGTGATTCTCAGATGGATACGCAGTATTTT
>TRBV10-3|NA|TRBD2|TRBJ2-2
CAISGLAGAGELFF
TGTGCCATCAGTGGACTAGCGGGGGCCGGGGAGCTGTTTTTT
>TRBV24-1|NA|NA|TRBJ1-2
CATSGRGDYGYTF
TGTGCCACCAGTGGCAGGGGTGACTATGGCTACACCTTC
>TRBV29-1|NA|TRBD1|TRBJ1-5
CSVGQGNQPQHF
TGCAGCGTGGGACAGGGGAATCAGCCCCAGCATTTT
>TRBV7-2|NA|NA|TRBJ2-3
CASSSTGLSTQYF
TGTGCCAGCAGTTCTACGGGACTTTCCACGCAGTATTTT
>TRBV5-1|NA|NA|TRBJ2-6
CASSLQVSGANVLTF
TGCGCCAGCAGCTTACAGGTCTCTGGGGCCAACGTCCTGACTTTC
>TRBV25-1|NA|TRBD2|TRBJ2-1
CASSEPGGRHEQFF
TGTGCCAGCAGTGAACCGGGGGGGCGCCATGAGCAGTTCTTC
>TRBV19|few|TRBD1|TRBJ1-6
CASTLGDRLSSPLHF
TGTGCCAGTACGTTAGGGGACAGGTTATCCTCACCCCTCCACTTT
>TRBV18|few|TRBD1|TRBJ1-5
CASSPPGQGGQPQHF
TGTGCCAGCTCACCACCGGGACAGGGAGGACAGCCCCAGCATTTT
>TRBV19|NA|NA|TRBJ2-2
CASGQNTGELFF
TGTGCCAGCGGACAGAACACCGGGGAGCTGTTTTTT
>TRBV5-4|once|NA|TRBJ2-7
CASSSFRSGYEQYF
TGTGCCAGCAGCTCCTTTCGCTCGGGATACGAGCAGTACTTC
>TRBV18|NA|TRBD1|TRBJ2-7
CASSHLTGNLYEQYF
TGTGCCAGCTCACACTTGACAGGGAATTTATACGAGCAGTACTTC
>TRBV15|NA|TRBD2|TRBJ2-7
CATSITSGRDYEQYF
TGTGCCACCAGCATAACTAGCGGGAGGGACTACGAGCAGTACTTC
>TRBV7-9|NA|NA|TRBJ1-6
CASSEEGSPLHF
TGTGCCAGCAGCGAAGAGGGTTCACCCCTCCACTTT